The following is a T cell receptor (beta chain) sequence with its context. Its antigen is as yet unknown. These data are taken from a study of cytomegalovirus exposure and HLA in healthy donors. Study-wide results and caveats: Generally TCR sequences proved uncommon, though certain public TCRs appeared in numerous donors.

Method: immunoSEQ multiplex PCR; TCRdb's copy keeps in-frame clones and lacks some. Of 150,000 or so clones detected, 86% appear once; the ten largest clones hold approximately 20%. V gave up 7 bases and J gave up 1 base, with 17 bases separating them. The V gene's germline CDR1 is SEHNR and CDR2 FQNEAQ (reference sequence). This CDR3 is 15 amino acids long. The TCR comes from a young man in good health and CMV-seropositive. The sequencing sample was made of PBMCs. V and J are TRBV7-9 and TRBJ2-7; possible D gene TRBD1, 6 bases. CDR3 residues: CASTPGGQTSYEQYF. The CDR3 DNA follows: TGTGCCAGCACCCCCGGAGGACAGACTTCCTACGAGCAGTACTTC.